What follows are 9 T cell receptor beta chains derived from one specimen sequenced in a study of response to subunit inactivated influenza vaccine. One entry per CDR3 protein, called by TCRdb with MiXCR from the RT-PCR reads. The sample has over 150,000 distinct CDR3 sequences, approximately 15% seen once. Sequenced material: CD8+ T cells sorted from PBMCs, taken around 5 days after vaccination. The receptors here all came from a man between 45 and 60 years old who received an inactivated influenza vaccine.

This clonotype was recorded a few times. The chain uses TRBV28 and TRBJ2-7; D unresolved. This CDR3 contains 12 residues. Germline CDR1 is MDHEN and CDR2 is SYDVKM. V was trimmed by 2 bases and J by 6 bases, leaving 8 bases between them. The CDR3 sequence is CASSLPYTEQYF. The CDR3 nucleotides read TGTGCCAGCAGTTTACCTTATACCGAGCAGTACTTC.

The rearrangement uses TRBV7-8 and TRBJ2-1; 7 nucleotides align to TRBD1. The CDR3 runs 16 residues. The ends lost 4 bases at V and 3 bases at J; junction bases unmatched: 9. Per germline, CDR1 SGHVS and CDR2 FQNEAQ. CDR3 nucleotides: TGTGCCAGCAGCTCCTCGGACAGGCCCTACTACAATGAGCAGTTCTTC. Translation gives CASSSSDRPYYNEQFF. Using reference TRBV7-8 and TRBJ2-1 for the parts outside the CDR3, the full variable domain is GAGVSQSPRYKVAKRGQDVALRCDPISGHVSLFWYQQALGQGPEFLTYFQNEAQLDKSGLPSDRFFAERPEGSVSTLKIQRTQQEDSAVYLCASSSSDRPYYNEQFFGPGTRLTVL.

This clonotype was seen more than once but under ten times. This chain joins TRBV30 and TRBJ1-1; D not certain. Germline V gene data show CDR1 as GTSNPN and CDR2 as SVGIG (reference sequence). Between the trimmed V and J ends, which lost 2 bases and 0 bases, there was a span of 13 bases. The CDR3 totals 15 residues. The CDR3 region is CAWSSGRNLNTEAFF. The CDR3 nucleotides read TGTGCCTGGAGTTCCGGGCGGAATTTGAACACTGAAGCTTTCTTT.

There are a few counts of this clonotype. V is TRBV5-8 and J is TRBJ2-3; D unclear. Germline CDR1 SGHTS, CDR2 YDEGEE. The CDR3 is 10 amino acids. Trimming took off 1 base at V and 7 bases at J, with 1 base between the two ends. Here the CDR3 DNA reads TGTGCCAGCAGCTTGAATACGCAGTATTTT. This gives the protein CASSLNTQYF.

This clonotype was counted only a few times. The chain carries TRBV27 and TRBJ2-3; 11 bases are a match to TRBD2. Looked up from germline, CDR1 is MNHEY and CDR2 is SMNVEV (reference sequence). The ends lost 3 bases at V and 4 bases at J; junction bases unmatched: 3. This CDR3 is 15 amino acids long. DNA for the CDR3: TGTGCCAGCAGTTTTCTAGCGGGGGGTCCAGATACGCAGTATTTT. Translation: CASSFLAGGPDTQYF.

This clonotype appeared many times. The CDR3 sequence: CASRLLAGGPIEQYF. The DNA for the CDR3 is TGTGCCAGCAGATTACTAGCGGGAGGGCCGATTGAGCAGTACTTC. J is TRBJ2-7 and V is TRBV7-2; 13 bases match TRBD2. Trimming removed 6 bases from V and 7 bases from J; junction bases left unmatched: 9. CDR3 size: 15 residues. Per germline, CDR1 SGHTA and CDR2 FQGNSA.

This clonotype was detected a few times. J is TRBJ2-1 and V is TRBV3-1; 8 bases align to TRBD2. Germline V lookup: CDR1 LGHDT, CDR2 YNNKEL (reference sequence). The CDR3 extends over 14 amino acids. J was trimmed by 8 bases and V by 0 bases; bases with no gene match: 3. Here the CDR3 DNA reads TGTGCCAGCAGCCAAGAGGGACTAGGGGATGAGCAGTTCTTC. Protein sequence: CASSQEGLGDEQFF.

This clonotype was seen more than once but under ten times. J is TRBJ2-7 and V is TRBV6-5, with 7 nucleotides matching TRBD2. V was clipped by 3 bases and J by 3 bases; unmatched bases: 5. Germline loops: CDR1 MNHEY, CDR2 SVGAGI. This CDR3 has 14 residues. The DNA of the CDR3 is TGTGCCAGCAGTTATGGGCTAGCGGACTACGAGCAGTACTTC. Amino acid sequence: CASSYGLADYEQYF.

This clonotype occurred many times. The rearrangement links TRBV4-1 to TRBJ2-1; D unresolved. Trimming took off 1 base at V and 0 bases at J, with 13 bases between the two ends. This CDR3 region has 17 residues. CDR1 and CDR2 (germline): MGHRA, YSYEKL. In DNA form, the CDR3 reads TGCGCCAGCAGCCAAGTTCTCCCAGGTAGCTCCTACAATGAGCAGTTCTTC. Translated: CASSQVLPGSSYNEQFF.